The 16 T cell receptor beta chains below all came from one sample that was sequenced in a study of blood T cells in healthy people across ages. The use of a sample-barcoded 5' primer and a J-beta primer mix characterized a second PCR of roughly 6 to 11 cycles. TCRdb analysed the 5' RACE reads with MiXCR anew, one entry per CDR3 protein. The sample includes about 780,000 distinct CDR3 sequences, about 46% of them seen just once. Input material: blood. These TCRs come from a man older than 75 in good health.

The chain carries TRBV5-5 and TRBJ1-4, with D possibly TRBD1 on 6 matching bases. Trimming pared 1 base from V and 5 bases from J, leaving 9 bases between. Germline assignment: CDR1 SGHKS and CDR2 YYEKEE (reference sequence). The length of the CDR3 is 14 residues. CDR3 loop: CASSLYGQNEKLFF. Here the CDR3 DNA reads TGTGCCAGCAGCTTGTACGGACAGAATGAAAAACTGTTTTTT.

The chain joins TRBV7-9 to TRBJ2-5; D is uncertain. CDR1 is SEHNR and CDR2 is FQNEAQ in the germline V gene (reference sequence). There are 14 residues in the CDR3. V gave up 3 bases and J gave up 2 bases, with 10 bases separating them. This CDR3 is CASSFQTVQETQYF. Written as DNA, the CDR3 is TGTGCCAGCAGCTTTCAGACGGTGCAAGAGACCCAGTACTTC.

This clonotype was seen only a few times. This rearrangement joins TRBV14 to TRBJ2-5, with TRBD2 as a possible D gene (5 bases). The germline CDR1 and CDR2 sequences are SGHDN and FVKESK. V lost 0 bases and J lost 13, with 15 bases in between. The CDR3 has 13 amino acids. The CDR3 nucleotides are TGTGCCAGCAGCCAAGATTTGCGGGCTAGGCTGTACTTC. This codes for CASSQDLRARLYF.

A word on this clonotype: A junction end diverges from the germline sequence, so it may reflect a read error. The chain joins TRBV7-2 to TRBJ2-3; the match to TRBD2 covers 12 bases. In germline, CDR1 is SGHTA, CDR2 FQGNSA. CDR3 length: 16 amino acids. CDR3 protein: CASSLRTSGNADAQYF. CDR3 in DNA: TGTGCCAGCAGCTTAAGGACTAGCGGGAACGCAGATGCGCAGTATTTT.

This clonotype came up once. The V call is TRBV5-6, the J call TRBJ1-4; 10 bases map to TRBD1. V dropped 3 bases and J dropped 6; count of bases not matched to a gene: 5. CDR3 length equals 15 residues. Germline lookup yields CDR1 SGHDT and CDR2 YYEEEE. The DNA of the CDR3 is TGTGCCAGCAGCTACGGGACAGGGGAAGATGAAAAACTGTTTTTT. Translation: CASSYGTGEDEKLFF.

A note on this clonotype: The junction does not match germline at one end; this may be a read error. CDR3 coding DNA: TGTGCCAGCAGTCGACCTAGCGGGGGGGCCTACGAACAGTACTTC. Residues: CASSRPSGGAYEQYF. The J gene is TRBJ2-7, the V gene TRBV28, with 12 positions matching TRBD2. Germline CDR1 and CDR2: MDHEN and SYDVKM. This CDR3 has 15 residues.

The V call is TRBV5-1, the J call TRBJ1-1, with 9 nucleotides matching TRBD1. The V gene's germline CDR1 is SGHRS and CDR2 YFSETQ. J lost 1 base, V lost 3 bases, and 4 bases had no gene match. CDR3 length: 15 residues. The CDR3 loop reads CASSSDRGWNTEAFF. The CDR3 nucleotides read TGCGCCAGCAGCTCGGACAGGGGCTGGAACACTGAAGCTTTCTTT.

In its sample, this clonotype was seen a few times. This sequence joins TRBV28 and TRBJ1-2, with a tentative D call TRBD1 (5 bases). CDR1 and CDR2 (germline): MDHEN, SYDVKM. The CDR3 spans 15 residues. The V and J ends lost 2 bases and 1 base respectively, with 11 bases between them. CDR3 in DNA: TGTGCCAGCAGTTTACGGGGCCCCATTAACTATGGCTACACCTTC. Translating it yields CASSLRGPINYGYTF.

This clonotype was seen a handful of times. This chain uses TRBV20-1 with TRBJ1-3; perhaps TRBD1 as D (5 bases). Germline CDR1 is DFQATT and CDR2 is SNEGSKA (reference sequence). This CDR3 has 16 amino acids. The V gene lost 0 bases and the J gene lost 1 base, with 13 bases spanning the gap. CDR3: CSARDPGRVSGNTIYF. The CDR3 nucleotides read TGCAGTGCTAGAGATCCCGGCAGGGTATCTGGAAACACCATATATTTT.

Comment on this clonotype: A much more abundant neighbour one base away suggests this may be a read error. The chain joins TRBV24-1 to TRBJ2-5, with TRBD2 matching over 7 bases. CDR1 is KGHDR, CDR2 SFDVKD, per germline. V lost 2 bases to trimming and J lost 11 bases; unmatched junction nucleotides: 13. This CDR3 region has 15 residues. The chain's CDR3 is CATSDSGRRGNEQYF. In nucleotides, the CDR3 is TGTGCCACCAGTGATTCCGGGAGGAGGGGTAATGAGCAGTACTTC.

The chain combines TRBV5-1 with TRBJ2-7; 7 bases are a match to TRBD1. Trimming removed 4 bases from V and 7 bases from J; junction bases left unmatched: 14. CDR3 length equals 15 residues. Germline lookup yields CDR1 SGHRS and CDR2 YFSETQ. CDR3 protein: CASSPSGTASWEQYF. In DNA form, the CDR3 reads TGCGCCAGCAGCCCATCCGGGACAGCGAGTTGGGAGCAGTACTTC.

The V and J genes are TRBV7-2 and TRBJ2-5; 8 bases agree with TRBD2. Germline CDR1 and CDR2: SGHTA and FQGNSA. Germline trimming cut 5 bases from V and 1 base from J; bases unmatched to any gene: 9. This CDR3 comprises 16 residues. The CDR3 coding sequence is TGTGCCAGCAGCCAGGGGTCACTAGCGGCCCAAGAGACCCAGTACTTC. Translation gives CASSQGSLAAQETQYF. Filled out from reference TRBV7-2 and TRBJ2-5, the complete variable domain reads GAGVSQSPSNKVTEKGKDVELRCDPISGHTALYWYRQSLGQGLEFLIYFQGNSAPDKSGLPSDRFSAERTGGSVSTLTIQRTQQEDSAVYLCASSQGSLAAQETQYFGPGTRLLVL.

The V and J genes are TRBV7-2 and TRBJ1-2, with 10 nucleotides matching TRBD1. The trim removed 4 bases at V and 4 bases at J, leaving 6 bases unmatched. CDR3 length equals 15 residues. Germline V CDR1 and CDR2: SGHTA, FQGNSA. The chain's CDR3 is CASSSGQGHLYGYTF. The CDR3 DNA is TGTGCCAGCAGCTCGGGACAGGGGCACCTCTATGGCTACACCTTC.

In its sample, this clonotype was seen many times. J is TRBJ2-1 and V is TRBV27, with no clear D. The CDR3 is made up of 15 amino acids. Trimming cost V 0 bases and J 0 bases, with 6 bases left between them. CDR1 is MNHEY and CDR2 is SMNVEV in the germline V gene (reference sequence). Here the CDR3 reads CASSLSVSSYNEQFF. Here the CDR3 DNA reads TGTGCCAGCAGTTTATCGGTCAGCTCCTACAATGAGCAGTTCTTC.

The chain employs TRBV12-3 or TRBV12-4 and TRBJ2-7, with unresolved D. The CDR3 loop spans 15 amino acids. V lost 3 bases and J lost 3, with 15 bases in between. In nucleotides, the CDR3 is TGTGCCAGCAGTTTCGTCCTCACAGATATCTACGAGCAGTACTTC. Protein: CASSFVLTDIYEQYF.

The CDR3 DNA follows: TGTGCCAGCAGGAGGGGACAGGGGGCGGTCAATGAGCAGTTCTTC. Translated, it gives CASRRGQGAVNEQFF. The chain carries TRBV25-1 and TRBJ2-1; 12 bases align to TRBD1. The trim removed 6 bases at V and 6 bases at J, leaving 6 bases unmatched. The CDR3 spans 15 residues. The germline gives CDR1 MGHDK, CDR2 SYGVNS.